Here is one T cell receptor beta chain with its context. The protocol was immunoSEQ multiplex PCR, while the TCRdb copy is restricted to in-frame clones and leaves out a portion. Here the sample spans some 200,000 clones, over 50% being singletons. The data stem from a study of shared clonotypes between healthy human individuals. The CDR3 has 13 residues. The germline CDR1 and CDR2 sequences are SNHLY and FYNNEI. The J segment lost 7 bases and the V segment lost 7 bases, leaving 9 bases of the junction unmatched. The sequenced sample was memory CD4+ T cells sorted from blood. Subset: CD45RA-negative fraction. The source is a man in his thirties or forties in good health. The rearrangement uses TRBV2 and TRBJ1-1; 7 bases match TRBD1. In DNA form, the CDR3 reads TGTGCCAGCACCCGAGCAGGGGGGGTTGAAGCTTTCTTT. It is translated as CASTRAGGVEAFF.